The TCR beta chain described here comes from a study of long-term antiretroviral therapy in people with HIV. Notes on this clone: Antigen specificity is unknown.

Germline lookup yields CDR1 KGHSH and CDR2 LQKENI. This CDR3 is 14 amino acids long. V was pared by 2 bases and J by 9 bases, with 14 bases between. Treated in the United States were all of the participants with HIV. Run at survey level, the immunoSEQ assay was version v3.0. Sequencing used immunoSEQ multiplex PCR; TCRdb keeps in-frame clones, though not all of them. Here the sample spans 10,000 or so clones, around 79% being singletons. Overall study findings and caveats: The blood, collected between about 2004 and 2017, was possibly taken under older ART regimens. Increased diversity was seen after ART, yet it remained lower than in transplant donor controls.

This chain uses TRBV18 with TRBJ1-5, with no clear D. The clonotype comes from a man aged 35 to 55 with HIV. Sequencing used unsorted PBMCs, obtained just under 3.2 years before starting antiretroviral therapy. CDR3 nucleotide sequence: TGTGCCAGCTCACCATTGCAGACGGAAGGGCCCCAGCATTTT. It is translated as CASSPLQTEGPQHF. Variable domain in full (rest from reference TRBV18 and TRBJ1-5): NAGVMQNPRHLVRRRGQEARLRCSPMKGHSHVYWYRQLPEEGLKFMVYLQKENIIDESGMPKERFSAEFPKEGPSILRIQQVVRGDSAAYFCASSPLQTEGPQHFGDGTRLSIL.